This is a list of T cell receptor beta chains from one sample in a study of T cells in localized non-small cell lung cancer. Profiling relied on immunoSEQ multiplex PCR, and the TCRdb table lists in-frame clones only, not all of them. The sample has over 8,500 clones, roughly 82% seen once; the top ten hold around 19%. Sequences were derived from peripheral blood mononuclear cells, sampled before any cancer treatment. The receptors were gathered from a female donor of 60 years or more with stage II lung adenocarcinoma. Each CDR3 is given without its conserved first and last residue.

v_call: TRBV7-2; cdr3_aa: ASSLVTANTEAF
v_call: TRBV7-8; cdr3_aa: ASSLRDRGREQY
v_call: TRBV21-1; cdr3_aa: ASSRDTVPGNTIY
v_call: TRBV7-9; cdr3_aa: ASSSTDIRPQETQY
v_call: TRBV4-1; cdr3_aa: ASKGASEKLF
v_call: TRBV2; cdr3_aa: ASSRLSPLAGAYEQY
v_call: TRBV2; cdr3_aa: ASGAQGAQEAF
v_call: TRBV7-2; cdr3_aa: ASSPGQTNYGYT
v_call: TRBV28; cdr3_aa: ASSSRSEGGRPPDDTQY
v_call: TRBV5-1; cdr3_aa: ASSLQASTDTQY
v_call: TRBV6-5; cdr3_aa: ASSVRNFYNSPLH
v_call: TRBV5-6; cdr3_aa: ASSWGTGSICCGYT
v_call: TRBV10-2; cdr3_aa: ASTGTGDGYT
v_call: TRBV5-6; cdr3_aa: ASSSYGSRDYLWGQF
v_call: TRBV11-3; cdr3_aa: ASSGSASGTNEQF
v_call: TRBV5-4; cdr3_aa: ASSLTSRTEETQY
v_call: TRBV6-1; cdr3_aa: ASRESTYNEQF
v_call: TRBV9; cdr3_aa: ASSPGGAGGLGEQF
v_call: TRBV7-2; cdr3_aa: ASSPRVGSYNEQF
v_call: TRBV27; cdr3_aa: ASSFIQGSTGELF
v_call: TRBV4-1; cdr3_aa: ASSQDQQYNEQF
v_call: TRBV11-2; cdr3_aa: ASSSLGADTQY
v_call: TRBV9; cdr3_aa: ASSGDPAGAIYEQY
v_call: TRBV7-8; cdr3_aa: ASSPRALSNQPQH
v_call: TRBV15; cdr3_aa: ATSRDRDRKAF
v_call: TRBV5-4; cdr3_aa: ASSLEGDSTDTQY
v_call: TRBV28; cdr3_aa: ASSEARPSYEQY
v_call: TRBV9; cdr3_aa: ASSPGQYNSPLH
v_call: TRBV6-1; cdr3_aa: ASGSHQPQH
v_call: TRBV19; cdr3_aa: ASSIVGQGSYEQY
v_call: TRBV28; cdr3_aa: ASWGQGAGTDTQY
v_call: TRBV15; cdr3_aa: ATSRGGQRTEELF
v_call: TRBV2; cdr3_aa: ASTRREGVHEQY
v_call: TRBV6-5; cdr3_aa: ASSTRTTNSPLH
v_call: TRBV5-6; cdr3_aa: ASFYLAARDTGELF
v_call: TRBV30; cdr3_aa: AWNWGLDSPLH
v_call: TRBV6-1; cdr3_aa: ASSGDRNYGYT
v_call: TRBV28; cdr3_aa: ASSPSPISTDTQY
v_call: TRBV28; cdr3_aa: ASSLISPKGPEAF
v_call: TRBV30; cdr3_aa: AWSRVSGNTIY
v_call: TRBV15; cdr3_aa: ATSRARSVSSYEQY